This TCR beta chain was recorded in a study of cytomegalovirus exposure and HLA in healthy donors. The overall study: As an earlier analysis found, around 190 million T cells yielded about 120 million unique TCR beta sequences. Genotyping showed around 80% of 398 donors falling in the Caucasian-associated ancestry cluster. General study points: A missense variant in DCLRE1C was later tied to TCR beta V- and J-gene trimming. Listed as cytomegalovirus-associated were 164 TCR beta chains.

13 Jbeta primers and 60 Vbeta primers were used for the PCR. Repertoires were generated with immunoSEQ multiplex PCR, while TCRdb's copy carries only in-frame clones and drops some. The profile shows 100,000 to 150,000 clones, roughly three quarters of them singletons. The CDR3 is 17 residues long. Germline V gene lookup returns CDR1 MDHEN and CDR2 SYDVKM. A note on this clone: Its antigen is still unknown. One end of the junction does not line up with germline, which may come from a read error.

The specimen sequenced was PBMCs. The receptor's source is a woman in her thirties or forties in good health and CMV-seronegative. This chain connects TRBV28 to TRBJ2-4; 8 positions match TRBD1. The DNA of the CDR3 is TGTGCCAGCAGTTTATTAGGGACAGGATTGGTCAAAAACAGTCAGTACTTC. Protein: CASSLLGTGLVKNSQYF.